These T cell receptor beta chains were read from a single sample in a study of blood T cell repertoires in COVID-19. The data were produced by immunoSEQ multiplex PCR, yet TCRdb's version contains in-frame clones alone and is incomplete. The sample lists around 18,000 clones; approximately 80% were seen once. Sequencing was carried out using peripheral blood. The receptors here all came from an older man with acute or convalescent COVID-19. Each CDR3 is given with its conserved first and last residue. Fields, in order: V gene, clone size, J gene, D gene, CDR3 protein, CDR3 DNA. The D gene is left open where the match is weak. Clone size is not always given. Where it is, it says once, few, many or a class for expanded clones.

>TRBV6-2/TRBV6-3|.|TRBJ2-5|TRBD2
CASSRLAGSRETQYF
TGTGCCAGCAGCAGACTAGCGGGGTCCAGGGAGACCCAGTACTTC
>TRBV5-5|medium-sized|TRBJ1-4|.
CASSLGANEKLFF
TGTGCCAGCAGCTTGGGAGCAAATGAAAAACTGTTTTTT
>TRBV7-9|once|TRBJ2-2|.
CASRFGQANRATNTGELFF
TGTGCCAGCAGGTTCGGACAAGCAAACCGGGCTACGAACACCGGGGAGCTGTTTTTT
>TRBV6-2/TRBV6-3|.|TRBJ1-6|TRBD1
CASSYTKGDRGGNSPLHF
TGTGCCAGCAGTTACACGAAGGGAGACAGGGGAGGTAATTCACCCCTCCACTTT
>TRBV10-3|.|TRBJ2-7|.
CAISDRNQGRPSYEQYF
TGTGCCATCAGTGACCGCAATCAGGGCCGACCCTCCTACGAGCAGTACTTC
>TRBV5-4|.|TRBJ2-1|.
CASSLIRGSYNEQFF
TGTGCCAGCAGCTTGATCCGGGGGTCTTACAATGAGCAGTTCTTC
>TRBV2|few|TRBJ1-2|TRBD1
CASSRGTAYEGYTF
TGTGCCAGCAGCCGAGGGACAGCCTATGAGGGCTACACCTTC
>TRBV10-3|.|TRBJ2-7|TRBD1
CAISESRTGMYEQYF
TGTGCCATCAGTGAGTCCCGGACAGGGATGTACGAGCAGTACTTC
>TRBV5-1|few|TRBJ1-6|TRBD1
CASSLDRGRSPLHF
TGCGCCAGCAGCTTGGACAGGGGGCGTTCACCCCTCCACTTT
>TRBV4-3|once|TRBJ2-5|.
CASSQDWALLGGESQYF
TGCGCCAGCAGCCAAGATTGGGCACTACTAGGGGGAGAGTCCCAGTACTTC
>TRBV12-3/TRBV12-4|.|TRBJ2-7|.
CASSGTVPYEQYF
TGTGCCAGCAGTGGGACTGTTCCCTACGAGCAGTACTTC
>TRBV27|.|TRBJ1-5|.
CASSLLGLGEGQPQHF
TGTGCCAGCAGTTTATTGGGTCTGGGAGAGGGTCAGCCCCAGCATTTT
>TRBV6-6|.|TRBJ2-1|TRBD2
CASSSAGTSGGAQRFF
TGTGCCAGCAGCTCAGCCGGGACTAGCGGGGGGGCCCAGCGGTTCTTC
>TRBV6-5|once|TRBJ1-6|.
CATYDGAHYNSPLHF
TGTGCCACCTACGATGGGGCACACTATAATTCACCCCTCCACTTT
>TRBV21-1|.|TRBJ2-7|.
CASSPVVLGGDEQYF
TGTGCCAGCAGCCCGGTCGTATTGGGAGGAGACGAGCAGTACTTC
>TRBV5-4|once|TRBJ1-1|TRBD1
CASSFDRGNTEAFF
TGTGCCAGCAGCTTCGACAGGGGGAACACTGAAGCTTTCTTT
>TRBV10-3|.|TRBJ1-2|.
CAISESDSSNYGYTF
TGTGCCATCAGTGAGTCGGACAGTTCTAACTATGGCTACACCTTC
>TRBV5-4|.|TRBJ1-3|.
CASSLAPGGINGNTIYF
TGTGCCAGCAGCTTGGCCCCGGGAGGAATAAACGGAAACACCATATATTTT
>TRBV9|.|TRBJ1-1|TRBD1
CASSVGGTGAMNTEAFF
TGTGCCAGCAGCGTAGGGGGGACAGGGGCCATGAACACTGAAGCTTTCTTT
>TRBV3-1/TRBV3-2|.|TRBJ1-1|.
CASSQEGPGTEAFF
TGTGCCAGCAGCCAAGAGGGCCCGGGGACTGAAGCTTTCTTT
>TRBV19|.|TRBJ1-5|.
CASRDSPGSNQPQHF
TGTGCCAGTAGGGACAGTCCCGGGAGCAATCAGCCCCAGCATTTT
>TRBV4-3|once|TRBJ1-2|TRBD1
CASSPDRDYGYTF
TGCGCCAGCAGCCCAGACAGGGACTATGGCTACACCTTC
>TRBV5-5|.|TRBJ2-3|.
CASSFQASDTQYF
TGTGCCAGCAGCTTCCAGGCTTCAGATACGCAGTATTTT
>TRBV28|.|TRBJ1-6|.
CASSWGWQGANSPLHF
TGTGCCAGCAGTTGGGGATGGCAGGGTGCTAATTCACCCCTCCACTTT
>TRBV25-1|.|TRBJ1-3|.
CASSFGISGNTIYF
TGTGCCAGCAGTTTCGGGATCTCTGGAAACACCATATATTTT
>TRBV19|.|TRBJ1-4|TRBD1
CASRTGTGRSINEKLFF
TGTGCCAGTCGAACCGGGACAGGGCGTTCTATTAATGAAAAACTGTTTTTT
>TRBV18|.|TRBJ2-3|TRBD2
CASSESSGGFTDTQYF
TGTGCCAGCTCAGAATCTAGCGGGGGTTTCACAGATACGCAGTATTTT
>TRBV6-2/TRBV6-3|.|TRBJ1-1|.
CASSYSGRNTEAFF
TGTGCCAGCAGTTACTCAGGGAGGAATACTGAAGCTTTCTTT
>TRBV4-3|.|TRBJ2-5|TRBD2
CASSQVVAGDQETQYF
TGCGCCAGCAGCCAAGTGGTAGCGGGGGACCAAGAGACCCAGTACTTC
>TRBV19|.|TRBJ1-3|.
CASSTYRASGNTIYF
TGTGCCAGTAGTACCTACAGGGCCTCTGGAAACACCATATATTTT
>TRBV5-4|once|TRBJ1-2|.
CASRGDSLGYTF
TGTGCCAGCAGAGGAGACAGTCTAGGCTACACCTTC
>TRBV19|.|TRBJ1-3|TRBD1
CASSIRDSSGNTIYF
TGTGCCAGTAGTATTAGGGACAGCTCTGGAAACACCATATATTTT
>TRBV18|once|TRBJ2-5|TRBD1
CASSPGQKETQYF
TGTGCCAGCTCACCGGGACAGAAAGAGACCCAGTACTTC
>TRBV27|.|TRBJ1-4|TRBD1
CASTGQGREKLFF
TGTGCCAGCACGGGACAGGGACGTGAAAAACTGTTTTTT
>TRBV7-9|.|TRBJ2-1|TRBD1
CASSPRAGQGYEQFF
TGTGCCAGCAGCCCGAGAGCGGGACAGGGGTATGAGCAGTTCTTC
>TRBV18|.|TRBJ2-1|TRBD2
CASSRTSGGARGNEQFF
TGTGCCAGCTCACGGACTAGCGGGGGGGCAAGAGGCAATGAGCAGTTCTTC
>TRBV5-6|.|TRBJ1-1|.
CASSLVLSANTEAFF
TGTGCCAGCAGCTTGGTTCTCAGTGCGAACACTGAAGCTTTCTTT
>TRBV27|.|TRBJ1-2|.
CASSLSGLYGYTF
TGTGCCAGCAGTTTAAGCGGCCTCTATGGCTACACCTTC
>TRBV4-3|.|TRBJ1-1|.
CASSQDLRVDTEAFF
TGCGCCAGCAGCCAAGATCTGAGAGTTGACACTGAAGCTTTCTTT
>TRBV5-4|.|TRBJ1-1|TRBD1
CASSPTQGGNTEAFF
TGTGCCAGCAGCCCTACCCAGGGGGGTAACACTGAAGCTTTCTTT
>TRBV5-4|.|TRBJ1-6|TRBD1
CASSSPGQGASPLHF
TGTGCCAGCAGTTCCCCGGGACAGGGAGCTTCACCCCTCCACTTT